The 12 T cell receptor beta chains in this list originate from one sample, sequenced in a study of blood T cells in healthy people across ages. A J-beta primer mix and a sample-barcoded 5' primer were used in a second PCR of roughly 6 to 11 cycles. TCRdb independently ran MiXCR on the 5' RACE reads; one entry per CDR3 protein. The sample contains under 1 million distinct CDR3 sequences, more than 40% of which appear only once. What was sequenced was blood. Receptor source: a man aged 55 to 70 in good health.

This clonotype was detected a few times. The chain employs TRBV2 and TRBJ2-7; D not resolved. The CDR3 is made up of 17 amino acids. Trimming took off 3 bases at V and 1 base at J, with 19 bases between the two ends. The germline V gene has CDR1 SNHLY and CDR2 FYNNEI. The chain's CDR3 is CASSETISYTLSYEQYF. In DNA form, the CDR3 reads TGTGCCAGCAGTGAGACGATTTCCTATACACTATCCTACGAGCAGTACTTC. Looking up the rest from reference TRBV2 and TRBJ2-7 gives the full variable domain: EPEVTQTPSHQVTQMGQEVILRCVPISNHLYFYWYRQILGQKVEFLVSFYNNEISEKSEIFDDQFSVERPDGSNFTLKIRSTKLEDSAMYFCASSETISYTLSYEQYFGPGTRLTVT.

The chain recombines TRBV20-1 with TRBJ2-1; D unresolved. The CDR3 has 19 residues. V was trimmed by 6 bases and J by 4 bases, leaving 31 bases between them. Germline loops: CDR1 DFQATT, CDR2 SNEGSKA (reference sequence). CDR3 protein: CSAPHGLEPWGWFYNEQFF. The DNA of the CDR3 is TGCAGTGCCCCCCACGGCCTCGAACCCTGGGGATGGTTTTACAATGAGCAGTTCTTC.

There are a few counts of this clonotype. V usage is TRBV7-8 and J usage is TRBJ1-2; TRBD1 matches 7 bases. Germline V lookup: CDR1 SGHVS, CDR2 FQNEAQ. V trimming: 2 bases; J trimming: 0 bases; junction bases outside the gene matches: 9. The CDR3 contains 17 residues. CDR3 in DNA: TGTGCCAGCAGCTTAACGTCTTCAGGGGGACCTAACTATGGCTACACCTTC. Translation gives CASSLTSSGGPNYGYTF. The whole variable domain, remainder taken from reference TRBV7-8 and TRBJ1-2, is GAGVSQSPRYKVAKRGQDVALRCDPISGHVSLFWYQQALGQGPEFLTYFQNEAQLDKSGLPSDRFFAERPEGSVSTLKIQRTQQEDSAVYLCASSLTSSGGPNYGYTFGSGTRLTVV.

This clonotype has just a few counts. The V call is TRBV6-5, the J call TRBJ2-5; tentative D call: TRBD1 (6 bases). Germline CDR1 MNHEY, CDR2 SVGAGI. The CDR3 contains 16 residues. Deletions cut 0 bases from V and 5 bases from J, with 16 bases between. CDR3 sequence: CASSYSDTIRGETQYF. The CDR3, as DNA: TGTGCCAGCAGTTACTCAGACACAATTAGGGGGGAGACCCAGTACTTC.

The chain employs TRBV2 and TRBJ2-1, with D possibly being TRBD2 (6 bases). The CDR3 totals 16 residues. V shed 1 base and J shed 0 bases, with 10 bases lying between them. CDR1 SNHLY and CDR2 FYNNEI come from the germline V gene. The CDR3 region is CASSEGMGGSYNEQFF. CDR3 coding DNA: TGTGCCAGCAGTGAAGGGATGGGGGGCTCCTACAATGAGCAGTTCTTC.

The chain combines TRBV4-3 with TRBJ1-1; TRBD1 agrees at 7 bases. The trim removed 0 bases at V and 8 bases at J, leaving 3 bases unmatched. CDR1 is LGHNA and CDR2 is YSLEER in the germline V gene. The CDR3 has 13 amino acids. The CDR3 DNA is TGCGCCAGCAGCCAAGATGGGGACAGAGAAGCTTTCTTT. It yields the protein CASSQDGDREAFF.

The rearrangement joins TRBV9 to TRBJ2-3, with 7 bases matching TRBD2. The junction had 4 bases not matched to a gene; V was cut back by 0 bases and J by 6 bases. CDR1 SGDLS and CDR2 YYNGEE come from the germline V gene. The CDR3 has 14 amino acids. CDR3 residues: CASSVAPGRDTQYF. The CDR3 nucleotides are TGTGCCAGCAGCGTAGCCCCCGGGAGGGATACGCAGTATTTT.

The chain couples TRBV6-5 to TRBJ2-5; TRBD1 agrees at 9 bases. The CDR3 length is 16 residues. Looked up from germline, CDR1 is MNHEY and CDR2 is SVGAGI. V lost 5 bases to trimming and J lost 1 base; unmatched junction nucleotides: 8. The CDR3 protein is CASSPRDRVVQETQYF. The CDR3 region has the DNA TGTGCCAGCAGTCCACGGGACAGGGTGGTCCAAGAGACCCAGTACTTC.

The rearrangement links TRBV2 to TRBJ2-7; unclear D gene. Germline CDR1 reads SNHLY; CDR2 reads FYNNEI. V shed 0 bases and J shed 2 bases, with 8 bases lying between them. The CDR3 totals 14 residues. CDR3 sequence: CASSEAATTYEQYF. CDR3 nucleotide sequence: TGTGCCAGCAGTGAAGCAGCTACGACCTACGAGCAGTACTTC.

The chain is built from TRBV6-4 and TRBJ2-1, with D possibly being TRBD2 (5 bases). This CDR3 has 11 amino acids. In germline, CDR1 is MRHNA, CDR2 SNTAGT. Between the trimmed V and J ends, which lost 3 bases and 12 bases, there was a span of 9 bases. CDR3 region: CASSDGRGQFF. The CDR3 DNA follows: TGTGCCAGCAGTGATGGCCGGGGGCAGTTCTTC.

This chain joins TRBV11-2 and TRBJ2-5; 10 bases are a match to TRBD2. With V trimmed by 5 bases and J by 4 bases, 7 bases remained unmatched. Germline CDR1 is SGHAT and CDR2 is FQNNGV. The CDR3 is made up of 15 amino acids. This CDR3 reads CASSELAGLSETQYF. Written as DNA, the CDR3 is TGTGCCAGCAGCGAACTAGCGGGGTTGTCAGAGACCCAGTACTTC. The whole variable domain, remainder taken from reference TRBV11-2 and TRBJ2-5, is EAGVAQSPRYKIIEKRQSVAFWCNPISGHATLYWYQQILGQGPKLLIQFQNNGVVDDSQLPKDRFSAERLKGVDSTLKIQPAKLEDSAVYLCASSELAGLSETQYFGPGTRLLVL.

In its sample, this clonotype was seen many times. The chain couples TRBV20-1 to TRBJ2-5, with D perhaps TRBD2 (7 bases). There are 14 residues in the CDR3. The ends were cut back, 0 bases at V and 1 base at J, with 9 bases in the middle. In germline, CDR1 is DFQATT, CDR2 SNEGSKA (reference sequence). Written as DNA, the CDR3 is TGCAGTGCTAGAGATGGGGGGGCCCAAGAGACCCAGTACTTC. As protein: CSARDGGAQETQYF.